This TCR beta chain was found in a study of CD8+CD57+ T cells in acquired aplastic anemia. Study results and caveats: Between patients and controls, around 31 CD8+ CDR3 sequences were found in common.

Concerning this clonotype itself: The antigen is undetermined.

TCR beta VDJ and CDR3 profiling used genomic DNA as template. Using its own MiXCR run on the reads, TCRdb lists one record per CDR3 protein. The repertoire holds about 120,000 distinct CDR3 sequences, about 43% seen once, with over 2% in the top ten. All patients picked for sequencing had shown, by flow cytometry, an expansion of CD8+CD57+ cells. The CDR3 sequence is 16 residues long. V lost 4 bases and J lost 1, with 11 bases in between. The germline CDR1 and CDR2 sequences are ENHRY and SYGVKD. The gene calls are TRBV10-3 and TRBJ1-6, with D possibly matching TRBD1 (5 bases). The TCR comes from a human donor with aplastic anemia. Sequenced material: sorted CD4+, CD8+, or CD8+CD57+ T cells (not recorded which) from PBMCs. In DNA form, the CDR3 reads TGTGCCATCAGTGGCGGGGGAGGATCCTATAATTCACCCCTCCACTTT. Translated: CAISGGGGSYNSPLHF.